Below, 25 T cell receptor beta chains from the same sample are listed, as sequenced in a study of CD8 T cells in ankylosing spondylitis. One entry per CDR3 protein results from TCRdb running MiXCR on the 5' RACE reads. The sample contains 150,000 to 200,000 distinct CDR3 sequences, over 10% of which appear only once. The source material was blood, either unsorted or a sorted T cell fraction (not recorded which). These receptors were obtained from a female donor with ankylosing spondylitis or in good health (not recorded which).

A word on this clonotype: One base away lies a much larger clone, so this may be a sequencing read error. This chain links TRBV30 with TRBJ2-1; D might be TRBD2 (6 bases). Trimming stripped 5 bases from V and 6 bases from J, with 20 bases between. CDR1 GTSNPN and CDR2 SVGIG come from the germline V gene (reference sequence). This CDR3 is 15 amino acids long. The CDR3 DNA reads as TGTGCCTGGGGAAAACCGGGACCAGCGGGCAATGAGCAGTTCTTC. Its translation is CAWGKPGPAGNEQFF.

Ten or more counts support this clonotype. The chain employs TRBV20-1 and TRBJ2-2; D tentatively fits TRBD1 or TRBD2 (5 bases each). Germline V gene lookup returns CDR1 DFQATT and CDR2 SNEGSKA (reference sequence). V was cut by 0 bases and J by 8 bases, with 19 bases left in between. This CDR3 is 16 amino acids long. The CDR3 region has the DNA TGCAGTGCTAGAGAATGGCAGGGACCCATTAGGGGGGAGCTGTTTTTT. Its protein is CSAREWQGPIRGELFF.

CDR3 in amino acids: CSAPGVRSYNEQFF. The CDR3 region has the DNA TGCAGTGCTCCGGGAGTCCGATCCTACAATGAGCAGTTCTTC. The chain uses TRBV20-1 and TRBJ2-1, with D maybe TRBD2 (6 bases). In germline, CDR1 is DFQATT, CDR2 SNEGSKA (reference sequence). The CDR3 is 14 amino acids. V lost 5 bases to trimming and J lost 1 base, with 12 bases between them.

The V gene is TRBV18, the J gene TRBJ1-1; TRBD1 might be the D (5 bases). CDR1 and CDR2 (germline): KGHSH, LQKENI. Trimming shortened V by 3 bases and J by 10 bases, and 12 bases separated the two germline ends. The CDR3 runs 12 residues. The CDR3 DNA follows: TGTGCCAGCTCACCGGACACCCGCCCAGCTTTCTTT. It encodes CASSPDTRPAFF. Filled out from reference TRBV18 and TRBJ1-1, the complete variable domain reads NAGVMQNPRHLVRRRGQEARLRCSPMKGHSHVYWYRQLPEEGLKFMVYLQKENIIDESGMPKERFSAEFPKEGPSILRIQQVVRGDSAAYFCASSPDTRPAFFGQGTRLTVV.

This clonotype was observed at least ten times. The V gene is TRBV5-1, the J gene TRBJ1-4; 9 nucleotides agree with TRBD1. Germline CDR1 and CDR2: SGHRS and YFSETQ. The V and J ends lost 5 bases and 0 bases, in that order; junction bases with no gene match: 11. This CDR3 spans 18 amino acids. Here the CDR3 reads CASRLTGQGSTTNEKLFF. CDR3 DNA: TGCGCCAGCAGATTGACGGGACAGGGCTCGACAACTAATGAAAAACTGTTTTTT.

The V call is TRBV5-1, the J call TRBJ2-1; 12 positions match TRBD2. The length of the CDR3 is 15 residues. Germline V gives CDR1 SGHRS, CDR2 YFSETQ. With 4 bases clipped from V and 9 bases from J, the junction kept 8 bases outside the gene matches. Here the CDR3 DNA reads TGCGCCAGCAGCCTAGCGGGAGGGCCTAATGTTGAGCAGTTCTTC. Its protein product is CASSLAGGPNVEQFF.

A few counts support this clonotype. The rearrangement joins TRBV12-3 or TRBV12-4 to TRBJ2-7; D is possibly TRBD2 (6 bases). The CDR3 is 14 residues long. Trimming pared 3 bases from V and 5 bases from J, leaving 14 bases between. CDR3 loop: CASSLGGAGHEQYF. The CDR3 DNA sequence: TGTGCCAGCAGTTTGGGGGGAGCGGGCCACGAGCAGTACTTC.

This clonotype has just a few counts. The rearrangement uses TRBV12-3 or TRBV12-4 and TRBJ2-7; 9 positions agree with TRBD1. J gave up 11 bases and V 5 bases, and 4 bases lay outside the gene matches. This CDR3 is built from 11 residues. In DNA form, the CDR3 reads TGTGCCAGCAGTGGCCGGGACAGGGAGTACTTC. It is translated as CASSGRDREYF.

Regarding this clonotype: One base away lies a much larger clone, so this may be a sequencing read error. The chain recombines TRBV5-1 with TRBJ1-1; D possibly corresponds to TRBD1 (6 bases). The germline V gene encodes CDR1 SGHRS and CDR2 YFSETQ. The CDR3 sequence is 15 residues long. The CDR3 spells CVSSAGDGMNTEAFF. As DNA, the CDR3 is TGCGTCAGCAGTGCAGGGGATGGGATGAACACTGAAGCTTTCTTT.

Ten or more counts support this clonotype. This chain joins TRBV12-3 or TRBV12-4 and TRBJ2-3; the match to TRBD2 covers 7 bases. The trim removed 3 bases at V and 4 bases at J, leaving 4 bases unmatched. The length of the CDR3 is 14 residues. The CDR3 loop is CASSLGEGADTQYF. CDR3 sequence (DNA): TGTGCCAGCAGTTTGGGGGAGGGCGCAGATACGCAGTATTTT.

Notes on this clonotype: A much larger clonotype is one base distant, so this may be a read error. V and J are TRBV6-2 or TRBV6-3 and TRBJ2-3, with D possibly being TRBD2 (6 bases). In germline, CDR1 is MNHEY, CDR2 SVGEGT. CDR3 size: 14 residues. The CDR3 reads CSSTQSGSTDTQYF. CDR3 sequence (DNA): TGTTCCAGCACCCAAAGCGGGAGCACAGATACGCAGTATTTT.

This clonotype has more than one count but fewer than ten. The rearrangement links TRBV18 to TRBJ1-6; maybe TRBD1 (5 bases). The V and J ends lost 4 bases and 0 bases respectively, with 13 bases between them. CDR1 KGHSH and CDR2 LQKENI come from the germline V gene. CDR3 length equals 17 residues. The CDR3 coding sequence is TGTGCCAGCTCACGATCTAGGGGAAGCTCCTATAATTCACCCCTCCACTTT. The encoded protein is CASSRSRGSSYNSPLHF.

Many counts were recorded for this clonotype. This chain connects TRBV11-2 to TRBJ1-1, with unresolved D. V lost 6 bases and J lost 2, with 13 bases in between. CDR3 size: 14 residues. CDR1 is SGHAT, CDR2 FQNNGV, per germline. The CDR3 DNA is TGTGCCAGCAGATCAGTCAGAGGAAACACTGAAGCTTTCTTT. It encodes CASRSVRGNTEAFF.

This clonotype has a count of ten or more. The chain recombines TRBV5-1 with TRBJ1-2, with 7 positions matching TRBD1. Germline CDR1 and CDR2: SGHRS and YFSETQ. V dropped 4 bases and J dropped 5; count of bases not matched to a gene: 11. There are 15 residues in the CDR3. CDR3 sequence: CASSQSTGTAYGYTF. Written as DNA, the CDR3 is TGCGCCAGCAGCCAATCAACCGGGACAGCTTATGGCTACACCTTC.

Here the CDR3 reads CASSMVVSREAFF. The DNA of the CDR3 is TGTGCCAGCAGCATGGTCGTGAGTAGGGAAGCTTTCTTT. This chain connects TRBV7-2 to TRBJ1-1; D is unclear. Trimming left V 5 bases short and J 8 bases short, with 15 bases between. Germline V gene lookup returns CDR1 SGHTA and CDR2 FQGNSA. The CDR3 is 13 amino acids.

This clonotype showed up many times. The chain joins TRBV12-3 or TRBV12-4 to TRBJ1-5; the D is unclear. The CDR3 has 17 amino acids. V was clipped by 5 bases and J by 2 bases, with 19 bases between them. In DNA form, the CDR3 reads TGTGCCAGCAGTCCCCATGTTGGGGTCCCCGGCAATCAGCCCCAGCATTTT. Its protein product is CASSPHVGVPGNQPQHF.

This rearrangement joins TRBV29-1 to TRBJ2-2, with TRBD2 identical over 13 bases. The germline V gene encodes CDR1 SQVTM and CDR2 ANQGSEA. The CDR3 is 16 amino acids. J lost 5 bases, V lost 4 bases, and 7 bases had no gene match. CDR3 sequence (DNA): TGCAGCGTTGGCGGACTAGCGGGAGTTGGGACCGGGGAGCTGTTTTTT. It yields the protein CSVGGLAGVGTGELFF.

The genes are TRBV19 and TRBJ1-5; TRBD1 might be the D (6 bases). V gave up 4 bases and J gave up 4 bases, with 11 bases separating them. Germline V gene lookup returns CDR1 LNHDA and CDR2 SQIVND (reference sequence). The length of the CDR3 is 14 residues. In DNA form, the CDR3 reads TGTGCCAGTAGTAAGGGGGGGCAAAATCAGCCCCAGCATTTT. This encodes CASSKGGQNQPQHF.

This clonotype was seen at least ten times. The rearrangement joins TRBV20-1 to TRBJ2-7, with 10 bases fitting TRBD2. J lost 0 bases, V lost 7 bases, and 3 bases had no gene match. The CDR3 runs 13 residues. Germline V gene lookup returns CDR1 DFQATT and CDR2 SNEGSKA (reference sequence). CDR3 amino acids: CSGGLARSYEQYF. As DNA, the CDR3 is TGCAGTGGGGGACTAGCGCGCTCCTACGAGCAGTACTTC.

This clonotype has a count of ten or more. The CDR3 nucleotides read TGCAGCGCTGGACAATCCGGCGAGCAGTACTTC. Translating it yields CSAGQSGEQYF. The chain joins TRBV29-1 to TRBJ2-7; D might be TRBD1 (5 bases). Germline lookup yields CDR1 SQVTM and CDR2 ANQGSEA. Deletions cut 7 bases from V and 6 bases from J, with 13 bases between. This CDR3 comprises 11 residues.

This clonotype has more than one count but fewer than ten. The CDR3 loop reads CSAPGVDTDTQYF. Here the CDR3 DNA reads TGCAGTGCCCCGGGGGTAGACACAGATACGCAGTATTTT. The V call is TRBV20-1, the J call TRBJ2-3; D perhaps matches TRBD2 (6 bases). The CDR3 spans 13 residues. V was clipped by 6 bases and J by 2 bases, with 12 bases between them. Germline V gene sequence: CDR1 DFQATT, CDR2 SNEGSKA (reference sequence).

This clonotype has only a few counts. The chain employs TRBV20-1 and TRBJ2-1; 10 positions match TRBD2. The CDR3 loop spans 15 amino acids. Germline trimming cut 3 bases from V and 6 bases from J; bases unmatched to any gene: 8. From germline, CDR1 is DFQATT and CDR2 SNEGSKA (reference sequence). The CDR3 DNA reads as TGCAGTGCTAGGATGGGTAGCGGGAGGTTCAATGAGCAGTTCTTC. Encoded protein: CSARMGSGRFNEQFF.

This clonotype appeared many times. This chain connects TRBV6-2 or TRBV6-3 to TRBJ2-5; 11 positions agree with TRBD2. Per the germline V gene, CDR1 is MNHEY and CDR2 is SVGEGT. Trimming at V came to 6 bases and at J to 2 bases, leaving 2 bases not matched to a gene. CDR3 length: 14 amino acids. The CDR3 protein is CASSLAGGQETQYF. As DNA, the CDR3 is TGTGCCAGCAGCTTAGCGGGAGGGCAAGAGACCCAGTACTTC.

The chain couples TRBV28 to TRBJ2-5; 8 positions agree with TRBD1. CDR3 length: 14 residues. Germline V lookup: CDR1 MDHEN, CDR2 SYDVKM. With 7 bases clipped from V and 5 bases from J, the junction kept 9 bases outside the gene matches. CDR3 sequence: CASMAGGFGETQYF. For the CDR3, the DNA is TGTGCCAGCATGGCAGGGGGCTTTGGTGAGACCCAGTACTTC.

This clonotype was detected many times. This sequence joins TRBV12-3 or TRBV12-4 and TRBJ1-5; the D gene is possibly TRBD1 (5 bases). Trimming shortened V by 2 bases and J by 5 bases, and 13 bases separated the two germline ends. The CDR3 is 15 residues long. The CDR3 DNA is TGTGCCAGCAGTTTATTCAGGCAGGGTCATCAGCCCCAGCATTTT. Protein: CASSLFRQGHQPQHF.